This T cell receptor (beta chain) was sequenced in a study of blood T cells in healthy people across ages. Investigators took about 10 milliliters of peripheral blood from every donor. V lost 2 bases, J lost 2 bases, and 11 bases lay in between. Germline CDR1 MDHEN, CDR2 SYDVKM. This CDR3 is built from 15 residues. Through a sample-barcoded 5' primer and a J-beta primer mix, a second PCR was run for 7 to 11 cycles. TCRdb re-called the 5' RACE reads with MiXCR, one entry per CDR3 protein. There are about a million distinct CDR3 sequences in the sample; just over 50% occur only once, and about a fifth lies in the top ten.

Sequencing used blood. The gene calls are TRBV28 and TRBJ2-3, with D maybe TRBD1 (5 bases). The TCR originated in a woman in her sixties in good health. CDR3 protein: CASSLRGQITDTQYF. In DNA, the CDR3 is TGTGCCAGCAGTTTAAGGGGTCAAATCACAGATACGCAGTATTTT.